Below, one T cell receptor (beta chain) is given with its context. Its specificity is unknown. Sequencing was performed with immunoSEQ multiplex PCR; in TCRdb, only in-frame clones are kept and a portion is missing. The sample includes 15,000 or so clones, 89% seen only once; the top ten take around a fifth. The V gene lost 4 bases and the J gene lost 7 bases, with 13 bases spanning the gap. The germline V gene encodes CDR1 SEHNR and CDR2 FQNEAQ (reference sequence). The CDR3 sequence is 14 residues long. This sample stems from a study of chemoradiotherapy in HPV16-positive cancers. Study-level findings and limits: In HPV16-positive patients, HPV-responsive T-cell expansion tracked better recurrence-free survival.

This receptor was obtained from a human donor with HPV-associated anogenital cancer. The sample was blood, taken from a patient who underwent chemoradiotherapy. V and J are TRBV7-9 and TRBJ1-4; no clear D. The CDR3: CASSSEGRTEKLFF. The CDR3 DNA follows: TGTGCCAGCAGCTCCGAGGGCAGGACTGAAAAACTGTTTTTT.